The 20 T cell receptor beta chains reported below all come from one sample, sequenced in a study of shared clonotypes between healthy human individuals. Some clones are missing from TCRdb's copy, which holds only in-frame ones; the method was immunoSEQ multiplex PCR. Of 1.5 million to 2.5 million clones in the sample, about 95% were seen once. Terminally differentiated effector memory CD45RA+ cells were left out of the naive CD8 fraction, which was CD45RO-negative and positively selected for CCR7. Sequences were obtained from naive CD8+ T cells sorted from blood. The source is a man aged 18-30 years in good health.

This clone was counted a single time. This chain joins TRBV10-1 and TRBJ1-5; 7 bases fit TRBD1. V dropped 6 bases and J dropped 5; count of bases not matched to a gene: 10. Germline V gives CDR1 WNHNN, CDR2 SYGVQD (reference sequence). The CDR3 runs 15 residues. CDR3 loop: CASRGYRGGYQPQHF. The CDR3 DNA reads as TGCGCCAGCAGAGGTTACAGGGGAGGTTATCAGCCCCAGCATTTT.

The gene calls are TRBV4-3 and TRBJ2-7; 7 positions match TRBD2. CDR3 length: 19 residues. J was trimmed by 5 bases and V by 4 bases; bases with no gene match: 23. CDR1 is LGHNA, CDR2 YSLEER, per germline. This chain's CDR3 is CASSPQELASEGGVHEQYF. The DNA of the CDR3 is TGCGCCAGCAGCCCCCAAGAATTGGCCAGCGAGGGAGGGGTCCACGAGCAGTACTTC.

The chain recombines TRBV4-1 with TRBJ2-3, with D perhaps TRBD1 or TRBD2 (5 bases each). The V gene lost 6 bases and the J gene lost 5 bases, with 18 bases spanning the gap. This CDR3 region has 15 residues. Germline CDR1 and CDR2: MGHRA and YSYEKL. CDR3 sequence reads: CASSPTRDPLDTQYF. As DNA, the CDR3 is TGCGCCAGCAGTCCAACCAGGGACCCGTTAGATACGCAGTATTTT.

The gene calls are TRBV27 and TRBJ1-5; 10 nucleotides match TRBD1. V was clipped by 3 bases and J by 9 bases; unmatched bases: 8. CDR1 is MNHEY and CDR2 is SMNVEV in the germline V gene (reference sequence). CDR3 length: 15 residues. CDR3 amino acids: CASSFGPGTGAPQHF. CDR3 DNA sequence: TGTGCCAGCAGTTTTGGTCCCGGGACAGGGGCGCCCCAGCATTTT.

The chain recombines TRBV19 with TRBJ2-3; D gene unclear. This CDR3 spans 16 amino acids. Trimming removed 6 bases from V and 0 bases from J, with 16 bases in between. Germline lookup yields CDR1 LNHDA and CDR2 SQIVND (reference sequence). The CDR3 region is CASSLGLKISTDTQYF. CDR3 bases: TGTGCCAGTAGCCTCGGGCTCAAAATTAGCACAGATACGCAGTATTTT. Variable domain in full (rest from reference TRBV19 and TRBJ2-3): DGGITQSPKYLFRKEGQNVTLSCEQNLNHDAMYWYRQDPGQGLRLIYYSQIVNDFQKGDIAEGYSVSREKKESFPLTVTSAQKNPTAFYLCASSLGLKISTDTQYFGPGTRLTVL.

As for this clone: A much larger clone differs from this one at a single base, so this may be a read error. Other DNA sequences from this sample encode an identical CDR3 as well. The chain uses TRBV13 and TRBJ2-7; D uncertain. Germline V lookup: CDR1 PRHDT, CDR2 FYEKMQ (reference sequence). The CDR3 consists of 11 residues. V dropped 0 bases and J dropped 5 bases, with 2 bases sitting between them. CDR3 DNA: TGTGCCAGCAGCTTAGGACACGAGCAGTACTTC. This sequence encodes CASSLGHEQYF. The full variable domain, in which reference TRBV13 and TRBJ2-7 provide the parts outside the CDR3, is AAGVIQSPRHLIKEKRETATLKCYPIPRHDTVYWYQQGPGQDPQFLISFYEKMQSDKGSIPDRFSAQQFSDYHSELNMSSLELGDSALYFCASSLGHEQYFGPGTRLTVT.

This clone was found once. CDR3 in DNA: TGTGCCAGCAGCGTAGAGGGCCTAGCGGGCGAACTCACAGATACGCAGTATTTT. Translated, it gives CASSVEGLAGELTDTQYF. This chain joins TRBV9 and TRBJ2-3; 8 bases match TRBD2. The germline gives CDR1 SGDLS, CDR2 YYNGEE. V lost 0 bases to trimming and J lost 2 bases; unmatched junction nucleotides: 11. CDR3 length: 18 residues.

This sequence joins TRBV7-6 and TRBJ1-5, with D possibly matching TRBD1 (6 bases). Trimming left V 4 bases short and J 1 base short, with 14 bases between. Per germline, CDR1 SGHVS and CDR2 FNYEAQ. The CDR3 totals 16 residues. CDR3 sequence (DNA): TGTGCCAGCAGCTCTAGTAGGGGGGACAGCAATCAGCCCCAGCATTTT. Translating gives CASSSSRGDSNQPQHF.

The rearrangement links TRBV13 to TRBJ2-7; D is possibly TRBD2 (5 bases). V gave up 1 base and J gave up 7 bases, with 14 bases separating them. The CDR3 contains 14 residues. Germline V gives CDR1 PRHDT, CDR2 FYEKMQ (reference sequence). DNA for the CDR3: TGTGCCAGCAGCTTAGCCCCCACTAGAGGAGAGCAGTACTTC. The encoded protein is CASSLAPTRGEQYF.

This sequence joins TRBV30 and TRBJ2-7; 7 bases match TRBD1. The CDR3 is made up of 14 amino acids. Looked up from germline, CDR1 is GTSNPN and CDR2 is SVGIG (reference sequence). V shed 4 bases and J 2 bases; nucleotides not matched to a gene: 8. The CDR3 DNA sequence: TGTGCCTGGAAACCCGGGACAGACACCTACGAGCAGTACTTC. Translation: CAWKPGTDTYEQYF.

The chain couples TRBV7-9 to TRBJ2-7, with unresolved D. V was clipped by 1 base and J by 6 bases, with 7 bases between them. This CDR3 contains 12 residues. Germline V CDR1 and CDR2: SEHNR, FQNEAQ (reference sequence). The CDR3 protein is CASSLGAIEQYF. CDR3 DNA sequence: TGTGCCAGCAGCTTAGGGGCAATCGAGCAGTACTTC.

This chain uses TRBV7-9 with TRBJ1-2; TRBD1 agrees at 11 bases. The CDR3 has 15 amino acids. CDR1 is SEHNR, CDR2 FQNEAQ, per germline (reference sequence). With 3 bases clipped from V and 8 bases from J, the junction kept 8 bases outside the gene matches. CDR3 DNA: TGTGCCAGCAGCTTGTCGGACAGGGGGCCGTTAGGCTACACCTTC. Protein product: CASSLSDRGPLGYTF.

Comments on this clone: Other nucleotide sequences from this sample produce the same CDR3. The rearrangement uses TRBV27 and TRBJ2-7; 8 bases match TRBD1. Per the germline V gene, CDR1 is MNHEY and CDR2 is SMNVEV (reference sequence). Trimming took 6 bases from V and 6 from J; bases not matched to a gene: 4. This CDR3 spans 12 amino acids. CDR3 loop: CASSRTGSEQYF. For the CDR3, the DNA is TGTGCCAGCAGCCGGACAGGGTCCGAGCAGTACTTC.

The chain couples TRBV15 to TRBJ1-1; no clear D gene. Germline lookup yields CDR1 LNHNV and CDR2 YYDKDF (reference sequence). The length of the CDR3 is 16 residues. V shed 0 bases and J shed 4 bases, with 15 bases lying between them. CDR3 nucleotides: TGTGCCACCAGCAGAGAGGGTGTGGGAAGGCCCACTGAAGCTTTCTTT. It is translated as CATSREGVGRPTEAFF.

This chain connects TRBV19 to TRBJ2-7, with D perhaps matching TRBD1 (6 bases). The CDR3 is 17 residues long. Germline CDR1 is LNHDA and CDR2 is SQIVND (reference sequence). V lost 0 bases and J 0 bases, leaving 15 bases between the germline ends. Written as DNA, the CDR3 is TGTGCCAGTAGTATAGATGGGGACACTCGGAGCTCCTACGAGCAGTACTTC. Its protein is CASSIDGDTRSSYEQYF.

For this clone: Distinct nucleotide sequences in the sample also encode this CDR3. The chain has TRBV6-6 and TRBJ1-3; 7 bases are a match to TRBD1. This CDR3 comprises 14 residues. V lost 4 bases, J lost 4 bases, and 4 bases stayed unmatched. CDR1 is MNHNY, CDR2 SVGAGI, per germline (reference sequence). The chain's CDR3 is CASSSTGSGNTIYF. The CDR3 nucleotides read TGTGCCAGCAGTTCGACAGGGTCCGGAAACACCATATATTTT.

A single count supports this clone. The J gene is TRBJ2-7, the V gene TRBV7-9, with 8 bases matching TRBD1. After removal of 5 bases from V and 6 bases from J, the junction contained 6 bases not matched to a gene. Germline V lookup: CDR1 SEHNR, CDR2 FQNEAQ (reference sequence). This CDR3 has 13 amino acids. Here the CDR3 DNA reads TGTGCCAGCAGCCGAATCGACAGGGGCGAGCAGTACTTC. Protein: CASSRIDRGEQYF.

The CDR3 is CASSQSGTPYTGELFF. The CDR3 nucleotides are TGTGCCAGCAGTCAGTCCGGGACACCCTACACCGGGGAGCTGTTTTTT. The chain uses TRBV2 and TRBJ2-2, with TRBD1 as a possible D gene (6 bases). Per the germline V gene, CDR1 is SNHLY and CDR2 is FYNNEI. The CDR3 sequence is 16 residues long. Trimming pared 5 bases from V and 3 bases from J, leaving 16 bases between.

The chain combines TRBV27 with TRBJ1-2; 7 positions agree with TRBD1. The CDR3 loop spans 13 amino acids. The germline gives CDR1 MNHEY, CDR2 SMNVEV (reference sequence). V lost 6 bases, J lost 8 bases, and 9 bases stayed unmatched. The CDR3 sequence is CASSTRGGVGYTF. CDR3 DNA: TGTGCCAGCAGCACCAGGGGGGGTGTCGGCTACACCTTC.

This chain uses TRBV27 with TRBJ1-5; the D is unclear. CDR1 is MNHEY, CDR2 SMNVEV, per germline (reference sequence). Trimming pared 4 bases from V and 2 bases from J, leaving 12 bases between. The CDR3 loop spans 15 amino acids. For the CDR3, the DNA is TGTGCCAGCAGTTCCGCCCAATACGGCAATCAGCCCCAGCATTTT. Encoded protein: CASSSAQYGNQPQHF.